This T cell receptor beta chain derives from a study of Graves' ophthalmopathy and Graves' hyperthyroidism. Study-wide findings and caveats: Blood also held most thyroid clonotypes expanded above 0.001 frequency.

Amplifying from RNA transcripts, the study obtained TCR beta CDR3 regions. After a first-round RT-PCR with HTBI primers, a second-round multiplex PCR was run. TCRdb re-called the multiplex PCR reads with MiXCR, one entry per CDR3 protein. The table records about 620,000 distinct CDR3 sequences, about a fifth of them present only once. The PBMC fraction was derived from around 10 ml of fresh peripheral blood. A word on this clonotype: Its antigen remains unknown.

The CDR3 covers 13 residues. CDR1 is SGHRS, CDR2 YFSETQ, per germline. With 3 bases removed from V and 6 bases from J, the gap between germline ends came to 12 bases. The chain joins TRBV5-1 to TRBJ1-2; D not resolved. The specimen was peripheral blood. The receptor was isolated from a woman aged 18-29 years with stable Graves' hyperthyroidism. Some clones in this sample may be carry-over from other donors' samples. CDR3 sequence reads: CASSSGLVDGYTF. DNA for the CDR3: TGCGCCAGCAGCTCTGGACTTGTGGATGGCTACACCTTC.